These 18 T cell receptor beta chains were sequenced from one sample in a study of control samples from healthy donors and cancer patients. Generated by immunoSEQ multiplex PCR, the TCRdb table keeps only in-frame clones and is missing some. The data contain 130,000 to 150,000 clones, about nine tenths of them singletons. The sequenced sample consisted of blood. Receptor source: a man aged 25-45 years in good health.

There are a few counts of this clone. J is TRBJ1-4 and V is TRBV19; D is undetermined. Germline CDR1 and CDR2: LNHDA and SQIVND (reference sequence). Deletions cut 10 bases from V and 11 bases from J, with 20 bases between. The CDR3 extends over 13 amino acids. CDR3 sequence (DNA): TGTGCCACCATCTCCGGACGGTACGAGAAACTGTTTTTT. Amino acids: CATISGRYEKLFF.

The genes are TRBV5-4 and TRBJ1-2, with 7 bases aligning to TRBD1. CDR1 is SGHNT, CDR2 YYREEE, per germline (reference sequence). The CDR3 is made up of 15 amino acids. With V trimmed by 0 bases and J by 4 bases, 6 bases remained unmatched. CDR3: CASSLDPGTAYGYTF. CDR3 in DNA: TGTGCCAGCAGCTTGGATCCCGGGACAGCCTATGGCTACACCTTC.

V usage is TRBV7-3 and J usage is TRBJ1-2, with 9 bases identical to TRBD1. Unmatched junction bases numbered 6, after V lost 5 bases and J lost 5 bases. Germline CDR1 and CDR2: SGHTA and FQGTGA. CDR3 size: 14 residues. CDR3 coding DNA: TGTGCCAGCAGCCCTCACAGGGGGCCGTATGGCTACACCTTC. This gives the protein CASSPHRGPYGYTF.

The chain employs TRBV12-3 or TRBV12-4 and TRBJ1-1; D remains ambiguous. With 2 bases removed from V and 2 bases from J, the gap between germline ends came to 6 bases. The CDR3 length is 13 residues. The CDR3 DNA reads TGTGCCAGCAGTTTAAGAACAAACACTGAAGCTTTCTTT. It codes for CASSLRTNTEAFF.

With respect to this clone: The sample holds other DNA sequences that translate to the same CDR3. The chain employs TRBV14 and TRBJ1-1; D ambiguous. Germline values: CDR1 SGHDN, CDR2 FVKESK. The CDR3 runs to 13 residues. Trimming took off 1 base at V and 2 bases at J, with 5 bases between the two ends. Here the CDR3 DNA reads TGTGCCAGCAGCCAAGGAGTTAACACTGAAGCTTTCTTT. This sequence encodes CASSQGVNTEAFF. Full variable domain (missing parts from reference TRBV14 and TRBJ1-1): EAGVTQFPSHSVIEKGQTVTLRCDPISGHDNLYWYRRVMGKEIKFLLHFVKESKQDESGMPNNRFLAERTGGTYSTLKVQPAELEDSGVYFCASSQGVNTEAFFGQGTRLTVV.

The chain uses TRBV9 and TRBJ2-7; TRBD1 agrees at 7 bases. V was pared by 4 bases and J by 6 bases, with 10 bases of the junction left unmatched. Germline loops: CDR1 SGDLS, CDR2 YYNGEE. The CDR3 extends over 14 amino acids. The CDR3 here is CASSPRTGNSEQYF. CDR3 coding DNA: TGTGCCAGCAGCCCCCGGACAGGTAATTCCGAGCAGTACTTC.

This chain links TRBV27 with TRBJ1-2, with 9 bases matching TRBD1. The CDR3 contains 18 residues. CDR1 and CDR2 (germline): MNHEY, SMNVEV (reference sequence). The ends lost 0 bases at V and 3 bases at J; junction bases unmatched: 11. CDR3 protein: CASSLSPQGANYDYGYTF. The CDR3 DNA reads TGTGCCAGCAGTTTATCGCCACAGGGGGCGAATTATGACTATGGCTACACCTTC.

The chain couples TRBV6-5 to TRBJ1-1; TRBD1 might be the D (6 bases). CDR3 length equals 14 residues. CDR1 and CDR2 (germline): MNHEY, SVGAGI. The V end was cut by 4 bases, the J end by 3 bases, with 12 bases between. The CDR3 loop reads CASSWRGADTEAFF. Here the CDR3 DNA reads TGTGCCAGCAGTTGGAGGGGGGCCGACACTGAAGCTTTCTTT.

V gene TRBV14 combines with J gene TRBJ1-3, with no clear D. The CDR3 is made up of 15 amino acids. Trimming took 5 bases from V and 4 from J, leaving 15 bases between them. The germline gives CDR1 SGHDN, CDR2 FVKESK. For the CDR3, the DNA is TGTGCCAGCAGCGAGGGCCATACATCCGGAAACACCATATATTTT. Residues: CASSEGHTSGNTIYF.

The chain uses TRBV19 and TRBJ1-6, with a tentative D call TRBD1 (5 bases). Looked up from germline, CDR1 is LNHDA and CDR2 is SQIVND (reference sequence). Deletions cut 0 bases from V and 10 bases from J, with 10 bases between. The CDR3 contains 14 residues. The CDR3 DNA follows: TGTGCCAGTAGTATAGATTCGGGGGACTCACCCCTCCACTTT. It specifies CASSIDSGDSPLHF. Drawing the rest from reference TRBV19 and TRBJ1-6, the complete variable domain is DGGITQSPKYLFRKEGQNVTLSCEQNLNHDAMYWYRQDPGQGLRLIYYSQIVNDFQKGDIAEGYSVSREKKESFPLTVTSAQKNPTAFYLCASSIDSGDSPLHFGNGTRLTVT.

This clone appeared a single time. V is TRBV18 and J is TRBJ2-7, with D perhaps matching TRBD1 (6 bases). Germline V gene data show CDR1 as KGHSH and CDR2 as LQKENI. V shed 6 bases and J shed 4 bases, with 13 bases lying between them. The CDR3 is 13 residues long. The CDR3 DNA reads as TGTGCCAGCTCTGTGGACAGATTTTACGAGCAGTACTTC. It codes for CASSVDRFYEQYF.

The chain recombines TRBV3-1 (or the pseudogene TRBV3-2) with TRBJ2-7, with D maybe TRBD2 (6 bases). The CDR3 has 15 amino acids. Germline V gene sequence: CDR1 LGHDT, CDR2 YNNKEL (reference sequence). Trimming cost V 5 bases and J 0 bases, with 14 bases left between them. CDR3 loop: CASSERGFSSYEQYF. The CDR3 DNA reads TGTGCCAGCAGCGAACGGGGGTTCAGCTCCTACGAGCAGTACTTC.

The chain's CDR3 is CASSPPGQFNNEQFF. The CDR3, as DNA: TGTGCCAGCTCACCACCCGGACAGTTTAACAATGAGCAGTTCTTC. The V call is TRBV18, the J call TRBJ2-1, with D maybe TRBD1 (6 bases). The germline CDR1 and CDR2 sequences are KGHSH and LQKENI. V shed 0 bases and J shed 5 bases, with 11 bases lying between them. The CDR3 length is 15 residues.

The V gene is TRBV28, the J gene TRBJ1-2; 9 positions agree with TRBD1. The germline gives CDR1 MDHEN, CDR2 SYDVKM. V shed 6 bases and J 4 bases; nucleotides not matched to a gene: 12. The CDR3 is 16 amino acids. The CDR3: CASSPRGQGRGYGYTF. The CDR3 nucleotides are TGTGCCAGCAGCCCCCGAGGACAGGGGAGGGGCTATGGCTACACCTTC.

The V and J genes are TRBV12-3 or TRBV12-4 and TRBJ2-3; D remains unclear. This CDR3 comprises 11 residues. V lost 6 bases and J lost 10, with 11 bases in between. This chain's CDR3 is CASSENLAQYF. The CDR3, as DNA: TGTGCCAGCAGCGAGAATTTGGCGCAGTATTTT.

This clone has a single count. The V call is TRBV19, the J call TRBJ1-1; D gene unclear. The V gene lost 3 bases and the J gene lost 2 bases, with 7 bases spanning the gap. The CDR3 runs to 13 residues. From germline, CDR1 is LNHDA and CDR2 SQIVND (reference sequence). CDR3 in amino acids: CASSIQVNTEAFF. CDR3 bases: TGTGCCAGTAGTATCCAGGTAAACACTGAAGCTTTCTTT.

The chain recombines TRBV7-9 with TRBJ2-2; perhaps TRBD1 as D (6 bases). With 5 bases removed from V and 7 bases from J, the gap between germline ends came to 17 bases. The CDR3 extends over 15 amino acids. Germline values: CDR1 SEHNR, CDR2 FQNEAQ (reference sequence). The CDR3 sequence: CASSPLGRGGGELFF. As DNA, the CDR3 is TGTGCCAGCAGCCCGCTTGGCAGGGGTGGCGGGGAGCTGTTTTTT.

The chain recombines TRBV7-9 with TRBJ1-4, with TRBD1 identical over 7 bases. V was pared by 5 bases and J by 6 bases, with 9 bases of the junction left unmatched. The CDR3 loop spans 15 amino acids. CDR1 is SEHNR, CDR2 FQNEAQ, per germline (reference sequence). The CDR3 region has the DNA TGTGCCAGCAGCACTAGACAGGGATGGGATGAAAAACTGTTTTTT. It yields the protein CASSTRQGWDEKLFF.